This T cell receptor (beta chain) originates from a study of blood T cell repertoires in COVID-19. As for the study in general: The study counted Cohort 3 donors as recovered given two negative PCRs, clearance, or symptom resolution.

Germline CDR1 reads SNHLY; CDR2 reads FYNNEI. The CDR3 is made up of 15 amino acids. Trimming removed 2 bases from V and 1 base from J; junction bases left unmatched: 2. In the authors' workflow: Amplification from reference gene primers served as the basis for estimated nucleated cell counts. The method was immunoSEQ multiplex PCR; TCRdb's version includes in-frame clones alone and lacks a portion of them. V and J calls and clone size come straight from that table; D and trimming were deduced from the DNA. The sample has a few hundred thousand clones, around 90% seen once. This sequence joins TRBV2 and TRBJ1-5; TRBD1 agrees at 7 bases. The source is a woman in her fifties or sixties in a cohort exposed to, infected with or recovered from COVID-19 (not recorded which). Sequenced material: PBMCs or T cells enriched from blood (not recorded which). The CDR3 region has the DNA TGTGCCAGCAGTGAATGGGGACAGAGCAATCAGCCCCAGCATTTT. Its protein is CASSEWGQSNQPQHF.